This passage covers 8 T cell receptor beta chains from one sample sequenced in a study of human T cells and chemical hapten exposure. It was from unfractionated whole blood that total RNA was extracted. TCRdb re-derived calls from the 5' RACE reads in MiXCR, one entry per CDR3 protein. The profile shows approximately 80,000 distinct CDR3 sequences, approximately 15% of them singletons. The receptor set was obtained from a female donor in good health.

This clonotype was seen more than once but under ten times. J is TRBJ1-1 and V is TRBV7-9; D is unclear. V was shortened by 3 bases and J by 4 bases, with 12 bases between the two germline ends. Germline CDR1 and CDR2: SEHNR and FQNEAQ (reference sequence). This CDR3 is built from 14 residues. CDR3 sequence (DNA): TGTGCCAGCAGCTTCGGTTCCGGGGTCACTGAAGCTTTCTTT. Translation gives CASSFGSGVTEAFF.

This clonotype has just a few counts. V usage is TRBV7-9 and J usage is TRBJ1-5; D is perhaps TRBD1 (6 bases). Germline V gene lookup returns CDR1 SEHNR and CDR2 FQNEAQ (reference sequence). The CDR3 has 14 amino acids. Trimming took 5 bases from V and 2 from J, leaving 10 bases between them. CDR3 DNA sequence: TGTGCCAGCAGCGGAGGGGGTGGCAATCAGCCCCAGCATTTT. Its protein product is CASSGGGGNQPQHF.

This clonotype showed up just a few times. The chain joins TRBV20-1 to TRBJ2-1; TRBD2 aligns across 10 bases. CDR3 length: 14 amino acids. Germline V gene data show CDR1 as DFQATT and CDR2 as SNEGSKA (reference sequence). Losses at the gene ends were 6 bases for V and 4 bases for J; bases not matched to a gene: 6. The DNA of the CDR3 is TGCAGTGCCCCCGGACTAGCGGAATACAATGAGCAGTTCTTC. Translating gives CSAPGLAEYNEQFF.

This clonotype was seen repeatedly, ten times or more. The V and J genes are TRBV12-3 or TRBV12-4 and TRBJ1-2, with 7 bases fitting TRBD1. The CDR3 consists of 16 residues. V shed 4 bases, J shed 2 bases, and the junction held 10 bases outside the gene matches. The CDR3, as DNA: TGTGCCAGCAGTTCGCCCGGAGAGGACAGGAACTATGGCTACACCTTC. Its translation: CASSSPGEDRNYGYTF.

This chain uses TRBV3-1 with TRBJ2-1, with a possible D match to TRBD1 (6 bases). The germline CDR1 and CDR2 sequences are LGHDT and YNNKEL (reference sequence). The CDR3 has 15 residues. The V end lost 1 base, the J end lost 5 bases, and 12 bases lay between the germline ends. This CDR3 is CASSQVNRAHNEQFF. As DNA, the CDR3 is TGTGCCAGCAGCCAAGTAAACAGGGCCCACAATGAGCAGTTCTTC.

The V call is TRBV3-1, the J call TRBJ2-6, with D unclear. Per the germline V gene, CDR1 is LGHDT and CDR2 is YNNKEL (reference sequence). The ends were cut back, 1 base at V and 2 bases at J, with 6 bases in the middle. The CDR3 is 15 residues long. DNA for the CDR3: TGTGCCAGCAGCCAAGTTATAGCTGGGGCCAACGTCCTGACTTTC. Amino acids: CASSQVIAGANVLTF.

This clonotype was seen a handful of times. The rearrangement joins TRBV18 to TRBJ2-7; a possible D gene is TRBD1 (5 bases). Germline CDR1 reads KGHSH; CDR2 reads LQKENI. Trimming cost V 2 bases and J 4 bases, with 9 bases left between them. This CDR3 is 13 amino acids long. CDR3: CASSPGAEYEQYF. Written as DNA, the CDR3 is TGTGCCAGCTCACCAGGGGCAGAGTACGAGCAGTACTTC.

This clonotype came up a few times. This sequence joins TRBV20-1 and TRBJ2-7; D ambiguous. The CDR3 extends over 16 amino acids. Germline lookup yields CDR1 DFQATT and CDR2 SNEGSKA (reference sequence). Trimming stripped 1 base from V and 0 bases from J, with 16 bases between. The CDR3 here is CSARVAPQGYSYEQYF. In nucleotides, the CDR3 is TGCAGTGCTAGAGTGGCCCCACAAGGGTACTCCTACGAGCAGTACTTC.